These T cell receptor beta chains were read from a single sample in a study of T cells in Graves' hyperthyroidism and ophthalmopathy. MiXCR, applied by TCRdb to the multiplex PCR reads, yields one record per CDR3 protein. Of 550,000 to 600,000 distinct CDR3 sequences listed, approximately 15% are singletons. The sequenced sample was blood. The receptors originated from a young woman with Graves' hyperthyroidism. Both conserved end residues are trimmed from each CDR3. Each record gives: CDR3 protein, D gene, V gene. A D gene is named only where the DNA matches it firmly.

ASSLTLTGENTEAF TRBD1 TRBV7-8
ASSQGLAGGRSSYEQY TRBD2 TRBV4-1
ASPPEGLAGAVDTQY TRBD2 TRBV7-2
ASSLRTVGTEAF - TRBV27
ASSLDNGDTEAF - TRBV28
ASSPDGGNYGYT - TRBV6-1
ASSDWNSVRGYT - TRBV2
ASSQTGNGYGYT - TRBV14
ASSQFGPAETQY - TRBV7-9
AWASGYSYEQY TRBD2 TRBV30
ASSQVQVGYEQY - TRBV4-1
ASSHLGRTLSGEQF - TRBV4-1
ASSTRIQGAAQPQH TRBD1 TRBV19